The source of this TCR beta chain is a study of T-cell reconstitution after alpha-beta-depleted transplantation in children. CDR3 size: 15 residues. Trimming left V 1 base short and J 5 bases short, with 14 bases between. CDR1 and CDR2 (germline): DFQATT, SNEGSKA (reference sequence). Unique molecular identifiers were used to barcode this TCRbeta library. MiXCR, applied by TCRdb to the PCR reads, yields one record per CDR3 protein. The sample has about 600,000 distinct CDR3 sequences; under 12% are singletons. The chain employs TRBV20-1 and TRBJ1-4, with D unresolved. The sequence was collected from a human donor who donated a stem cell graft to a child with acute myeloid leukemia. The material was PBMCs from the stem cell graft donor, obtained from the stem cell graft. The CDR3 nucleotides read TGCAGTGCTAGAGGCGGCCAGATATTAAATGAAAAACTGTTTTTT. It is translated as CSARGGQILNEKLFF.